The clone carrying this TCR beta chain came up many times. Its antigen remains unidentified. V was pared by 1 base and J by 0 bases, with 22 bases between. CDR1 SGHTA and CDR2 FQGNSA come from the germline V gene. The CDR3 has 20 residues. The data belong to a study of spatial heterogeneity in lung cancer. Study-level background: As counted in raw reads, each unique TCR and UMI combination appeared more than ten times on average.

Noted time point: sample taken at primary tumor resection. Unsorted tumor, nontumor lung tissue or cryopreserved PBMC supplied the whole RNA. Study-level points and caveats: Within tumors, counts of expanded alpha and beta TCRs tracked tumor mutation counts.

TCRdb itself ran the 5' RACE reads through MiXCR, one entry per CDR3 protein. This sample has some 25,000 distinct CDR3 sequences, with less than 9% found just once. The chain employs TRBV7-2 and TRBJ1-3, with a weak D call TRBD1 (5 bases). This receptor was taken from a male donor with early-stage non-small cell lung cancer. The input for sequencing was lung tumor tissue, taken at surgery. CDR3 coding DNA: TGTGCCAGCAGCTTAGTCCCCCTGGGGACGGACTTATACTCTGGAAACACCATATATTTT. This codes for CASSLVPLGTDLYSGNTIYF. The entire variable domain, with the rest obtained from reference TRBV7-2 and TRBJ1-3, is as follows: GAGVSQSPSNKVTEKGKDVELRCDPISGHTALYWYRQSLGQGLEFLIYFQGNSAPDKSGLPSDRFSAERTGGSVSTLTIQRTQQEDSAVYLCASSLVPLGTDLYSGNTIYFGEGSWLTVV.